This TCR beta chain was sequenced for a study of T cells in women clearing cervical HPV infection. The wider study: No precancer developed; the control's incident HPV16 infection cleared within 12 months. General observations from the study: Associations may precede or follow infection; HPV-specific or memory T cells were not isolated. Repertoire richness, not evenness, was significantly elevated in CIN3+ cases versus controls.

Sequenced by immunoSEQ multiplex PCR; TCRdb stores in-frame clones only, minus some. Its listing shows around 30,000 clones. Germline V gives CDR1 WSHSY, CDR2 SAAADI. Trimming removed 7 bases at V and 3 bases at J, with 12 bases between. The CDR3 totals 14 residues. Notes on this clone: Its antigen is not known. The CDR3 goes on 3 residues after the read ends, and that part is filled in from the germline J gene.

HPV was found by MY09/MY11 PCR and dot-blot genotyping. Sequencing was carried out using blood buffy coat. The V gene is TRBV10-2, the J gene TRBJ2-2; weak D call: TRBD1 (5 bases). The receptor comes from a woman between 18 and 70 years old with a cervical HPV16 infection that either progressed to CIN3+ or cleared (not recorded which). CDR3 loop: CASKGEYYTGELFF. The DNA read from the CDR3 is TGCGCCAGCAAAGGGGAATATTACACCGGGGAG.